This TCR beta chain was recovered during a study of shared clonotypes between healthy human individuals. Study background: Three plates each covered CD4 naive and memory; CD8 naive two, CD8 memory one.

Here immunoSEQ multiplex PCR was the method, and the copy in TCRdb shows in-frame clones only, minus some. Among roughly 1,500,000 clones, about 98.5% were seen once, and the ten largest hold about 0.34%. CDR1 and CDR2 from the germline V gene are KGHSH and LQKENI. Trimming shortened V by 5 bases and J by 0 bases, and 14 bases separated the two germline ends. CDR3 length: 15 residues. The sequenced sample was naive CD4+ T cells sorted from blood. The subset: CD45RA+ positively selected. The genes are TRBV18 and TRBJ2-7; perhaps TRBD1 as D (5 bases). The TCR sequence derives from a man aged 25-40 years in good health. The CDR3 region is CASSERTDSSYEQYF. CDR3 nucleotides: TGTGCCAGCTCAGAGAGAACAGACAGCTCCTACGAGCAGTACTTC. Full variable domain (remainder filled in from reference TRBV18 and TRBJ2-7): NAGVMQNPRHLVRRRGQEARLRCSPMKGHSHVYWYRQLPEEGLKFMVYLQKENIIDESGMPKERFSAEFPKEGPSILRIQQVVRGDSAAYFCASSERTDSSYEQYFGPGTRLTVT.